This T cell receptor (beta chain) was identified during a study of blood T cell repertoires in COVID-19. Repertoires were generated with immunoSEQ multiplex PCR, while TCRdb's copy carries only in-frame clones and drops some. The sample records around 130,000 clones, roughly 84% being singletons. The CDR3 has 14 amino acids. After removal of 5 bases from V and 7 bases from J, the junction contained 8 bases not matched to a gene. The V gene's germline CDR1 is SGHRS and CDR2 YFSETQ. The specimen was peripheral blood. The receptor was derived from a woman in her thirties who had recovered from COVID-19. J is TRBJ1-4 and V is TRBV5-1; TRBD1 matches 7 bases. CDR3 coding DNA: TGCGCCAGCAGACGGGTAGGGGGCGGTGAAAAACTGTTTTTT. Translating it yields CASRRVGGGEKLFF.